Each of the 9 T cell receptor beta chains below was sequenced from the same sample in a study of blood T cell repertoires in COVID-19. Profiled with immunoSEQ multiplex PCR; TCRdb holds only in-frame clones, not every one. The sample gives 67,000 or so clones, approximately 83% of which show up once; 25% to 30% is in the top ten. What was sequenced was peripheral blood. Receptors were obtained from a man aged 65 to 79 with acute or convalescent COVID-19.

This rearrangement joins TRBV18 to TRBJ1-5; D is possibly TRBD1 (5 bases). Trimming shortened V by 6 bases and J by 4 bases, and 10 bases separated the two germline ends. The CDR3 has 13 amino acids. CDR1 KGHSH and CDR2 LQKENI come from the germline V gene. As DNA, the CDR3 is TGTGCCAGCTCCGAGGGGAGGAATCAGCCCCAGCATTTT. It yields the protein CASSEGRNQPQHF.

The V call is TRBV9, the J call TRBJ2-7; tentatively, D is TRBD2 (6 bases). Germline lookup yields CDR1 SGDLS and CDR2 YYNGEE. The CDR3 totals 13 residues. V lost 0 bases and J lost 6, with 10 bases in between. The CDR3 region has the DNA TGTGCCAGCAGCGTAGTAGAGGGAGGCGAGCAGTACTTC. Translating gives CASSVVEGGEQYF.

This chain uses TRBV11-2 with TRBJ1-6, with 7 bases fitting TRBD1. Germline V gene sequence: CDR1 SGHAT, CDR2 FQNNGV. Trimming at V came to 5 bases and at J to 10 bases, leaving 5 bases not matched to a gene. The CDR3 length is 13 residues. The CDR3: CASSQTGKSPLHF. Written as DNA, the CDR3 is TGTGCCAGCAGCCAGACAGGGAAATCACCCCTCCACTTT.

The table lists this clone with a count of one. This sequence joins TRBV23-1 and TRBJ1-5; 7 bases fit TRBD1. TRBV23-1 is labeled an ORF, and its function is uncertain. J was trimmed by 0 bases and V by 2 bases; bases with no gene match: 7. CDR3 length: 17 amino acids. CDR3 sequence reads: CASSQTGAGGSNQPQHF. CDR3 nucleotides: TGCGCCAGCAGTCAAACAGGGGCGGGAGGTAGCAATCAGCCCCAGCATTTT.

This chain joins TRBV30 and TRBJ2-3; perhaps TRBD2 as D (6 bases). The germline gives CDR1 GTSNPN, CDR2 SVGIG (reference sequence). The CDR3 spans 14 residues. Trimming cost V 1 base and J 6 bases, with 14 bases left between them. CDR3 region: CAWSDSGWGDTQYF. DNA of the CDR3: TGTGCCTGGAGTGACAGCGGGTGGGGGGATACGCAGTATTTT.

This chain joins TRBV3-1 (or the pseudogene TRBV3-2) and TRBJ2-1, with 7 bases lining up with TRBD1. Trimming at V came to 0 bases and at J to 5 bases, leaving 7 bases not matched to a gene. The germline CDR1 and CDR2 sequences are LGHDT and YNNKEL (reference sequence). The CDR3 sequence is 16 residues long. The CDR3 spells CASSQEDRVKDNEQFF. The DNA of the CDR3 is TGTGCCAGCAGCCAAGAAGACAGGGTTAAAGACAATGAGCAGTTCTTC.

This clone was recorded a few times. In DNA, the CDR3 is TGCAGCGCCCTGGGGGTCGGTAAGACTAGCGGGTTCTTAGAGACGCAGTATTTT. Translated: CSALGVGKTSGFLETQYF. The J gene is TRBJ2-3, the V gene TRBV29-1, with TRBD2 identical over 10 bases. The CDR3 totals 18 residues. The V gene end was trimmed by 7 bases and the J gene end by 9 bases; junction bases not matched to a gene: 25. The germline V gene has CDR1 SQVTM and CDR2 ANQGSEA.

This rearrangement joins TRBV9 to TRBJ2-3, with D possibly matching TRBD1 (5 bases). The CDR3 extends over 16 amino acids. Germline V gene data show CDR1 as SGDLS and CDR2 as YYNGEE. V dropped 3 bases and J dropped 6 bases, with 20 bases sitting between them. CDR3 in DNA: TGTGCCAGCAGCGACGGGCTTGGGATCCAGGGCGATACGCAGTATTTT. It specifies CASSDGLGIQGDTQYF. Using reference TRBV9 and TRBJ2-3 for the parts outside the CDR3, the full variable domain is DSGVTQTPKHLITATGQRVTLRCSPRSGDLSVYWYQQSLDQGLQFLIQYYNGEERAKGNILERFSAQQFPDLHSELNLSSLELGDSALYFCASSDGLGIQGDTQYFGPGTRLTVL.

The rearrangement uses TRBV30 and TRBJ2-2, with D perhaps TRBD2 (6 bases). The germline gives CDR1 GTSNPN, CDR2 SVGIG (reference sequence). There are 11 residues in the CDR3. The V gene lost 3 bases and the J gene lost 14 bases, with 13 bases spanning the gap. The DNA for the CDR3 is TGTGCCTGGAGGCGGGATGGAAACCTGTTTTTT. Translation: CAWRRDGNLFF.